This TCR beta chain was recorded in a study of blood T cell repertoires in COVID-19. Under the authors' procedure: Nucleated cell counts were estimated from reference gene primer amplification. Measured with immunoSEQ multiplex PCR; TCRdb has only the in-frame clones, and not every one. Clone size and the V and J calls come from that table; the DNA yielded D and trimming. The sample lists 45,000 to 50,000 clones, approximately 87% occurring once. CDR1 is MNHEY and CDR2 is SMNVEV in the germline V gene (reference sequence). The CDR3 extends over 14 amino acids. The V and J ends lost 6 bases and 7 bases respectively, with 19 bases between them.

The sequenced sample consisted of peripheral blood. This receptor was identified in a woman aged 60-75 years with acute or convalescent COVID-19. The chain links TRBV27 to TRBJ2-7; possibly TRBD1 for D (5 bases). The CDR3 DNA sequence: TGTGCCAGCAGATCGACAGTTTCCTTACGGGAGCAGTACTTC. It translates to CASRSTVSLREQYF.